These 25 T cell receptor beta chains share one sample of origin, sequenced in a study of early T cells in non-severe SARS-CoV-2 infection. Using its own MiXCR run on the 5' RACE reads, TCRdb lists one record per CDR3 protein. Here the sample spans under 95,000 distinct CDR3 sequences, approximately 12% being singletons. Sequencing was carried out using whole blood. These TCRs come from an adult who was a healthcare worker with PCR-confirmed SARS-CoV-2 infection or an uninfected control (not recorded which).

The chain joins TRBV7-9 to TRBJ2-3, with D possibly being TRBD2 (5 bases). The CDR3 is 14 amino acids. The V gene's germline CDR1 is SEHNR and CDR2 FQNEAQ (reference sequence). The V gene lost 5 bases and the J gene lost 2 bases, with 11 bases spanning the gap. The CDR3, as DNA: TGTGCCAGCAGCAACGGACTCCCCACAGATACGCAGTATTTT. It encodes CASSNGLPTDTQYF.

This clonotype was found a few times. This rearrangement joins TRBV15 to TRBJ2-3; 8 positions match TRBD1. The CDR3 loop spans 16 amino acids. Germline CDR1 and CDR2: LNHNV and YYDKDF (reference sequence). V shed 3 bases, J shed 3 bases, and the junction held 8 bases outside the gene matches. The CDR3 sequence is CATSREIGQGTDTQYF. The CDR3 region has the DNA TGTGCCACCAGCAGGGAGATCGGACAGGGAACAGATACGCAGTATTTT.

A few counts support this clonotype. CDR3 sequence (DNA): TGCGCCAGCAGCTTGGGGGTAGCGTTGGCCTACGAGCAGTACTTC. Protein: CASSLGVALAYEQYF. The rearrangement links TRBV5-1 to TRBJ2-7, with D possibly TRBD2 on 5 matching bases. Germline CDR1 is SGHRS and CDR2 is YFSETQ. V dropped 0 bases and J dropped 2 bases, with 12 bases sitting between them. This CDR3 contains 15 residues.

This clonotype has a count of ten or more. The chain uses TRBV12-3 or TRBV12-4 and TRBJ2-2; TRBD2 aligns across 10 bases. V was clipped by 6 bases and J by 6 bases; unmatched bases: 13. This CDR3 has 17 amino acids. CDR3 protein: CASSPTPLAGVAGELFF. The CDR3 DNA reads as TGTGCCAGCAGCCCGACTCCCCTAGCGGGAGTAGCCGGGGAGCTGTTTTTT.

This clonotype was observed a few times. V and J are TRBV7-8 and TRBJ2-7; D uncertain. The CDR3 sequence is 15 residues long. The germline CDR1 and CDR2 sequences are SGHVS and FQNEAQ. V was shortened by 0 bases and J by 1 base, with 10 bases between the two germline ends. CDR3: CASSLAGRFSYEQYF. Here the CDR3 DNA reads TGTGCCAGCAGCTTAGCCGGCCGGTTTTCCTACGAGCAGTACTTC.

V and J are TRBV11-3 and TRBJ2-2; D gene unclear. The CDR3 extends over 13 amino acids. Germline lookup yields CDR1 SGHNT and CDR2 YENEEA. V dropped 5 bases and J dropped 9 bases, with 13 bases sitting between them. CDR3 residues: CASSRGAGRELFF. For the CDR3, the DNA is TGTGCCAGCAGCCGAGGTGCCGGGCGGGAGCTGTTTTTT.

This clonotype was observed many times. The chain joins TRBV5-5 to TRBJ1-1, with no clear D. The V gene's germline CDR1 is SGHKS and CDR2 YYEKEE (reference sequence). The CDR3 loop spans 12 amino acids. The ends were cut back, 9 bases at V and 5 bases at J, with 14 bases in the middle. CDR3 DNA: TGTGCCACCTCTCGGACTGGGACTGAAGCTTTCTTT. Translated: CATSRTGTEAFF.

This clonotype was seen many times. The V and J genes are TRBV23-1 and TRBJ2-6; 9 nucleotides line up with TRBD1. Being an ORF, TRBV23-1 has a function that is uncertain. Germline trimming cut 3 bases from V and 4 bases from J; bases unmatched to any gene: 7. The CDR3 covers 17 residues. The DNA for the CDR3 is TGCGCCAGCAGTCACCCGGGACAGGGTTCGGGGGCCAACGTCCTGACTTTC. It encodes CASSHPGQGSGANVLTF.

The chain combines TRBV3-1 with TRBJ2-3, with D perhaps TRBD2 (5 bases). V was clipped by 1 base and J by 3 bases, with 11 bases between them. CDR3 length: 15 amino acids. Germline V CDR1 and CDR2: LGHDT, YNNKEL (reference sequence). The DNA of the CDR3 is TGTGCCAGCAGCCAAGTCCCCGGACTGACAGATACGCAGTATTTT. It yields the protein CASSQVPGLTDTQYF.

There are a few counts of this clonotype. The chain recombines TRBV20-1 with TRBJ2-3, with D uncertain. Germline V lookup: CDR1 DFQATT, CDR2 SNEGSKA (reference sequence). V shed 4 bases and J shed 0 bases, with 8 bases lying between them. This CDR3 has 13 residues. Here the CDR3 DNA reads TGCAGTGCTATGGAGACTAGCACAGATACGCAGTATTTT. It encodes CSAMETSTDTQYF.

This chain links TRBV4-1 with TRBJ2-3, with D uncertain. The V and J ends lost 4 bases and 2 bases respectively, with 10 bases between them. CDR1 MGHRA and CDR2 YSYEKL come from the germline V gene. The CDR3 consists of 14 residues. The CDR3 loop is CASSPFVDTDTQYF. DNA for the CDR3: TGCGCCAGCAGCCCCTTTGTGGACACAGATACGCAGTATTTT.

This clonotype was seen many times. The rearrangement joins TRBV7-8 to TRBJ2-6; no clear D gene. This CDR3 has 16 amino acids. V was shortened by 2 bases and J by 1 base, with 9 bases between the two germline ends. Germline V gene data show CDR1 as SGHVS and CDR2 as FQNEAQ. CDR3 sequence reads: CASSLFMGSGANVLTF. The CDR3 nucleotides are TGTGCCAGCAGCTTATTTATGGGGTCTGGGGCCAACGTCCTGACTTTC. The whole variable domain, remainder taken from reference TRBV7-8 and TRBJ2-6, is GAGVSQSPRYKVAKRGQDVALRCDPISGHVSLFWYQQALGQGPEFLTYFQNEAQLDKSGLPSDRFFAERPEGSVSTLKIQRTQQEDSAVYLCASSLFMGSGANVLTFGAGSRLTVL.

This clonotype was detected many times. CDR3 coding DNA: TGTGCCACCAGTCAAGCCGGGACAGGGGCGAGGGACCAAGAGACCCAGTACTTC. This encodes CATSQAGTGARDQETQYF. The chain joins TRBV24-1 to TRBJ2-5; 10 positions agree with TRBD1. This CDR3 has 18 amino acids. Germline V CDR1 and CDR2: KGHDR, SFDVKD. After removal of 6 bases from V and 0 bases from J, the junction contained 12 bases not matched to a gene.

On this clonotype itself: A much larger clonotype is one base distant, so this may be a read error. The chain's CDR3 is CAGSFSDNYGYTF. The DNA for the CDR3 is TGTGCCGGCAGTTTCAGCGATAACTATGGCTACACCTTC. V gene TRBV12-3 or TRBV12-4 combines with J gene TRBJ1-2; D is unresolved. The CDR3 extends over 13 amino acids.

The chain couples TRBV7-9 to TRBJ2-3, with 7 bases lining up with TRBD1. The J call may be mistaken, given a closer DNA end match to TRBJ1-5. The V gene's germline CDR1 is SEHNR and CDR2 FQNEAQ (reference sequence). The length of the CDR3 is 15 residues. The CDR3: CASSHGQAATDTQHF. DNA for the CDR3: TGTGCCAGCAGCCATGGACAGGCAGCCACAGATACGCAGCATTTT.

This chain joins TRBV7-9 and TRBJ2-3; the D gene is possibly TRBD1 (6 bases). V lost 5 bases, J lost 0 bases, and 12 bases lay in between. The CDR3 is 15 residues long. Per germline, CDR1 SEHNR and CDR2 FQNEAQ (reference sequence). CDR3 in amino acids: CASSPRQVSTDTQYF. Here the CDR3 DNA reads TGTGCCAGCAGCCCGCGACAGGTTAGCACAGATACGCAGTATTTT.

This clonotype was seen repeatedly, ten times or more. V and J are TRBV10-1 and TRBJ1-1, with no clear D. The germline V gene encodes CDR1 WNHNN and CDR2 SYGVQD (reference sequence). The CDR3 runs to 13 residues. Trimming shortened V by 4 bases and J by 4 bases, and 10 bases separated the two germline ends. CDR3 DNA: TGCGCCAGCAGTGCCTCGGCTATCACTGAAGCTTTCTTT. Protein product: CASSASAITEAFF.

The rearrangement uses TRBV29-1 and TRBJ2-5; D is possibly TRBD2 (5 bases). Between the trimmed V and J ends, which lost 0 bases and 5 bases, there was a span of 13 bases. CDR1 is SQVTM and CDR2 is ANQGSEA in the germline V gene. This CDR3 spans 14 amino acids. Written as DNA, the CDR3 is TGCAGCGTTGAAGACGGAGGCAGTTGGGAGACCCAGTACTTC. This translates into CSVEDGGSWETQYF.

The chain has TRBV29-1 and TRBJ2-3; D unclear. Looked up from germline, CDR1 is SQVTM and CDR2 is ANQGSEA. The CDR3 has 12 amino acids. The ends were cut back, 6 bases at V and 6 bases at J, with 13 bases in the middle. CDR3 nucleotides: TGCAGCGTATCCACCCCGTCCGATACGCAGTATTTT. Translated: CSVSTPSDTQYF.

This clonotype has more than one count but fewer than ten. Here the CDR3 DNA reads TGTGCCAGCAGTTGGAAAGGACTAGCGGGAGTCTACAATGAGCAGTTCTTC. Its protein product is CASSWKGLAGVYNEQFF. The chain recombines TRBV27 with TRBJ2-1, with TRBD2 matching 13 bases. CDR1 and CDR2 (germline): MNHEY, SMNVEV (reference sequence). Trimming removed 4 bases from V and 3 bases from J; junction bases left unmatched: 6. The CDR3 has 17 residues.

The genes are TRBV29-1 and TRBJ1-2; no clear D. Trimming stripped 3 bases from V and 8 bases from J, with 4 bases between. CDR1 and CDR2 (germline): SQVTM, ANQGSEA. The CDR3 spans 9 residues. CDR3 DNA: TGCAGCGTTGACGACGGCTACACCTTC. Protein: CSVDDGYTF.

This clonotype has ten or more counts. The V call is TRBV20-1, the J call TRBJ2-3, with 11 bases lining up with TRBD1. This CDR3 has 14 residues. With 3 bases clipped from V and 3 bases from J, the junction kept 2 bases outside the gene matches. The V gene's germline CDR1 is DFQATT and CDR2 SNEGSKA (reference sequence). This CDR3 is CSASGTGGTDTQYF. The CDR3 bases are TGCAGTGCTAGCGGGACAGGGGGAACAGATACGCAGTATTTT.

This clonotype was observed a handful of times. V is TRBV18 and J is TRBJ2-1; possibly TRBD2 for D (6 bases). Germline lookup yields CDR1 KGHSH and CDR2 LQKENI. Trimming removed 5 bases at V and 7 bases at J, with 12 bases between. The CDR3 length is 13 residues. CDR3 loop: CASSSRAGNEQFF. DNA of the CDR3: TGTGCCAGCTCATCCAGGGCGGGGAATGAGCAGTTCTTC.

CDR3 nucleotides: TGTGCCAGCAGTGTAGGGGGGAGGGCCTCCAAAAACATTCAGTACTTC. Translated, it gives CASSVGGRASKNIQYF. The chain has TRBV6-1 and TRBJ2-4, with D possibly TRBD2 on 7 matching bases. The CDR3 contains 16 residues. Trimming pared 4 bases from V and 2 bases from J, leaving 15 bases between. Germline-derived CDR1 and CDR2 are MNHNS and SASEGT.

This chain joins TRBV10-2 and TRBJ1-5, with TRBD1 matching 7 bases. V trimming: 7 bases; J trimming: 3 bases; junction bases outside the gene matches: 12. There are 16 residues in the CDR3. The germline gives CDR1 WSHSY, CDR2 SAAADI. The chain's CDR3 is CASTDRDRDINQPQHF. CDR3 DNA sequence: TGCGCCAGCACCGACCGGGACAGAGATATCAATCAGCCCCAGCATTTT.